This TCR beta chain comes out of a study of cytomegalovirus exposure and HLA in healthy donors. General study results and limits: Reportedly, diagnosis of cytomegalovirus status by the classifier showed high specificity and sensitivity.

PCR primers comprised 60 Vbeta and 13 Jbeta primers. TCRdb's copy holds only in-frame clones and misses some; the assay was immunoSEQ multiplex PCR. The data hold some 110,000 clones, with approximately 80% observed a single time. As for this clone: What it recognizes is unknown.

Germline CDR1 reads SGHRS; CDR2 reads YFSETQ. The CDR3 extends over 14 amino acids. V lost 3 bases, J lost 5 bases, and 3 bases stayed unmatched. What was sequenced was PBMCs. The clonotype originates from a woman aged 40 to 50 in good health and CMV-seropositive. The chain links TRBV5-1 to TRBJ2-7; 12 nucleotides match TRBD1. In DNA form, the CDR3 reads TGCGCCAGCAGCTCGGGACAGGGGGCGGACGAGCAGTACTTC. This codes for CASSSGQGADEQYF. The full variable domain, completed using reference TRBV5-1 and TRBJ2-7, is KAGVTQTPRYLIKTRGQQVTLSCSPISGHRSVSWYQQTPGQGLQFLFEYFSETQRNKGNFPGRFSGRQFSNSRSEMNVSTLELGDSALYLCASSSGQGADEQYFGPGTRLTVT.